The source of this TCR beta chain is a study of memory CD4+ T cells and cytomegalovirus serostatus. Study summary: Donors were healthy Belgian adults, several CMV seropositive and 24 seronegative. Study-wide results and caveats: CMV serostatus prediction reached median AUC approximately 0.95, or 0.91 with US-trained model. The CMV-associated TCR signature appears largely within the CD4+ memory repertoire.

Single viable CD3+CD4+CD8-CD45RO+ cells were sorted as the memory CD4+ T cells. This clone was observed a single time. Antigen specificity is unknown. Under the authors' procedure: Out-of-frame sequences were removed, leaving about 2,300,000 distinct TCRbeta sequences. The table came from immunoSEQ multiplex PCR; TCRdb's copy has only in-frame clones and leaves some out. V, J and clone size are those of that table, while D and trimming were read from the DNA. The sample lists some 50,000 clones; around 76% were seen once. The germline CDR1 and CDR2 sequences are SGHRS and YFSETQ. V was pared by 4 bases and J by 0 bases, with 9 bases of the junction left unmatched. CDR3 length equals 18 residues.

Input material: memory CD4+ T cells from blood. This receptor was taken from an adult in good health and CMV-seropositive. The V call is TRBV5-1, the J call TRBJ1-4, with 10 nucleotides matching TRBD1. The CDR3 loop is CASSRTTGGHATNEKLFF. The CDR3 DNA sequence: TGCGCCAGCAGCCGTACGACAGGGGGCCATGCAACTAATGAAAAACTGTTTTTT.